This TCR beta chain was captured in a study of beta chain features in type 1 diabetes. Study-level points and caveats: The similarity of naive, central memory and Treg TCRB repertoires appeared greater among patients than among healthy donors. Type 1 diabetes patients had moderately but significantly shorter TCRB CDR3s in all four CD4+ subsets.

Of the isolated RNA, all was reverse transcribed, and so the sequenced material was expressed TCRB transcripts. Sequencing used immunoSEQ multiplex PCR; TCRdb keeps in-frame clones, though not all of them. The data contain roughly 230,000 clones, about a tenth of them singletons. Note on this clone: Antigen: not known.

Trimming pared 7 bases from V and 1 base from J, leaving 11 bases between. The CDR3 contains 13 residues. Germline lookup yields CDR1 GTSNPN and CDR2 SVGIG (reference sequence). This rearrangement joins TRBV30 to TRBJ2-1, with D possibly TRBD1 on 6 matching bases. Input material: naive CD4+ T cells from blood. The sequence was obtained from a man aged 25 to 40 with type 1 diabetes. This CDR3 is CAYEGDSYNEQFF. The CDR3 nucleotides are TGTGCCTACGAGGGGGATTCCTACAATGAGCAGTTCTTC.